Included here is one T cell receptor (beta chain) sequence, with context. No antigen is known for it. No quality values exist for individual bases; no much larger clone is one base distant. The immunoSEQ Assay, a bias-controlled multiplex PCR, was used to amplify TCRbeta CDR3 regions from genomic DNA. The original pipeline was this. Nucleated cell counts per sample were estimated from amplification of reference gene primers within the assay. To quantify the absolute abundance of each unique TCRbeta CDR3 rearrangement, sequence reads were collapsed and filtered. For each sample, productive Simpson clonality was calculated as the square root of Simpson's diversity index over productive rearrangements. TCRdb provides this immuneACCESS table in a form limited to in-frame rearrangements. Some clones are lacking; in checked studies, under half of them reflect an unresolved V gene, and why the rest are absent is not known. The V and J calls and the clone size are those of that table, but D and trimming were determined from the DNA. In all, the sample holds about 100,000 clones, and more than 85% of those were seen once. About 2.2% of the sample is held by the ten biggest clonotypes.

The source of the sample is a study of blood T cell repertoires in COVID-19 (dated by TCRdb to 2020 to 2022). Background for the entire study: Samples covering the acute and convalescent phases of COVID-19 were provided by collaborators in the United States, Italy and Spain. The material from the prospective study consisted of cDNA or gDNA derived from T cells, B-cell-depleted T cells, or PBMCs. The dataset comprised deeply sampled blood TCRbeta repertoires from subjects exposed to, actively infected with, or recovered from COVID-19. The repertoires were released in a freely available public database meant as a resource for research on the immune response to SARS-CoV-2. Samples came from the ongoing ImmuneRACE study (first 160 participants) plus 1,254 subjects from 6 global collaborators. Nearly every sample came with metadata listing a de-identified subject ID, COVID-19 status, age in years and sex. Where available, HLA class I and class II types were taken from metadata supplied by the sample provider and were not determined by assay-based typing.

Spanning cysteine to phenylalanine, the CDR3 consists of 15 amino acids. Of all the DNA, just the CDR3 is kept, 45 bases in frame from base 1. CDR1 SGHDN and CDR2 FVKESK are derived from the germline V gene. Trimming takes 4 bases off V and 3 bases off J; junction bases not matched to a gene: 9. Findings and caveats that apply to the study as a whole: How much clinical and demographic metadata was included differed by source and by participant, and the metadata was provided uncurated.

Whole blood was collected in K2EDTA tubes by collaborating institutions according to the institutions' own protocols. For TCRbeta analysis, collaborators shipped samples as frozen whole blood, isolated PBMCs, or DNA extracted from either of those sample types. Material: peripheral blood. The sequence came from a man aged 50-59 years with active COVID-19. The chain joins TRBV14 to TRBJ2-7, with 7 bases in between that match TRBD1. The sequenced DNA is TGTGCCAGCAGCCGAGACAGGGTTCGTCGCTACGAGCAGTACTTC. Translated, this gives CASSRDRVRRYEQYF.